The TCR beta chain described here comes from a study of identical twins. In this sample, this clonotype turned up many times. No antigen is known for it. Via MiXCR, TCRdb re-called the 5' RACE reads, giving one row per CDR3 protein. In the table there are about 900,000 distinct CDR3 sequences, roughly an eighth of which are singletons. This CDR3 has 16 amino acids. Germline CDR1 SNHLY, CDR2 FYNNEI. J lost 2 bases, V lost 5 bases, and 12 bases had no gene match. Study-level findings and limits: Partial confounding of zero-insertion analyses by invariant MAIT and iNKT cells was possible. Insertions were reduced in abundant cord blood beta clonotypes but not in memory repertoires.

This same sample was also part of a study on yellow fever vaccine responses in identical twins. As that report states: Twins' vaccine T cell responses were reported to seem partly convergent and partly personalized.

Sequencing input: PBMCs. The V call is TRBV2, the J call TRBJ2-7; TRBD1 matches 7 bases. The origin of this receptor is a woman under 30 in good health. DNA for the CDR3: TGTGCCAGCAGTATTCCAGGGGGACAGAGAACCTACGAGCAGTACTTC. This gives the protein CASSIPGGQRTYEQYF.